Each of the 8 T cell receptor beta chains below was sequenced from the same sample in a study of blood T cells in healthy people across ages. With a J-beta primer mix and a sample-barcoded 5' primer, a second PCR ran roughly 6 to 11 cycles. From the 5' RACE reads, TCRdb called clonotypes with MiXCR, one entry per CDR3 protein. The sample shows around 1,500,000 distinct CDR3 sequences, 42% of them seen only once. The sequenced sample was blood. The receptors here all came from a woman between 18 and 29 years old in good health.

The chain couples TRBV5-1 to TRBJ2-1, with 12 positions matching TRBD1. V lost 0 bases and J lost 7; bases outside the gene matches: 5. CDR1 SGHRS and CDR2 YFSETQ come from the germline V gene. The CDR3 runs 16 residues. The CDR3 bases are TGCGCCAGCAGCTTGGCCGGGACAGGGGGCCCAAATGAGCAGTTCTTC. It specifies CASSLAGTGGPNEQFF.

The rearrangement uses TRBV13 and TRBJ2-7; 9 positions agree with TRBD2. Germline assignment: CDR1 PRHDT and CDR2 FYEKMQ (reference sequence). The ends lost 8 bases at V and 6 bases at J; junction bases unmatched: 8. The CDR3 loop spans 13 amino acids. CDR3 protein: CASRLGAGGEQYF. CDR3 DNA sequence: TGTGCCAGCCGATTGGGAGCGGGGGGCGAGCAGTACTTC.

This chain connects TRBV10-3 to TRBJ2-3; D may be TRBD1 (6 bases). The CDR3 is 17 residues long. Trimming pared 7 bases from V and 5 bases from J, leaving 25 bases between. Germline V CDR1 and CDR2: ENHRY, SYGVKD. CDR3 sequence reads: CAITTSRGPRGQDTQYF. CDR3 nucleotide sequence: TGTGCCATCACCACATCCCGGGGCCCTAGGGGACAAGATACGCAGTATTTT.

The chain links TRBV29-1 to TRBJ2-7; no firm D call. V gave up 6 bases and J gave up 3 bases, with 21 bases separating them. CDR1 is SQVTM, CDR2 ANQGSEA, per germline. CDR3 length: 15 residues. In nucleotides, the CDR3 is TGCAGCGTGCTCGAAGGGTTCAGTGTCGACTACGAGCAGTACTTC. Residues: CSVLEGFSVDYEQYF.

This rearrangement joins TRBV7-9 to TRBJ2-1; 7 bases align to TRBD1. The CDR3 is made up of 14 amino acids. The germline CDR1 and CDR2 sequences are SEHNR and FQNEAQ (reference sequence). Losses at the gene ends were 5 bases for V and 9 bases for J; bases not matched to a gene: 10. The DNA for the CDR3 is TGTGCCAGCAGCACTCGACAGGGTTCGGGTGAGCAGTTCTTC. It yields the protein CASSTRQGSGEQFF. Variable domain in full (rest from reference TRBV7-9 and TRBJ2-1): DTGVSQNPRHKITKRGQNVTFRCDPISEHNRLYWYRQTLGQGPEFLTYFQNEAQLEKSRLLSDRFSAERPKGSFSTLEIQRTEQGDSAMYLCASSTRQGSGEQFFGPGTRLTVL.

The CDR3 DNA is TGTGCCAGCAGTGGCCCTCACGGGACAAATAATGAAAAACTGTTTTTT. It translates to CASSGPHGTNNEKLFF. This sequence joins TRBV25-1 and TRBJ1-4; D is possibly TRBD1 (6 bases). Per the germline V gene, CDR1 is MGHDK and CDR2 is SYGVNS. V was shortened by 4 bases and J by 4 bases, with 16 bases between the two germline ends. This CDR3 has 16 residues.

This clonotype has just a few counts. This chain links TRBV4-2 with TRBJ1-2; weak D call: TRBD1 (5 bases). The CDR3 sequence is 14 residues long. Germline V CDR1 and CDR2: LGHNA, YNFKEQ. Trimming left V 1 base short and J 1 base short, with 7 bases between. For the CDR3, the DNA is TGTGCCAGCAGCCAAGGGGGCGTTAACTATGGCTACACCTTC. As protein: CASSQGGVNYGYTF.

The chain links TRBV3-1 to TRBJ2-7; D is perhaps TRBD1 or TRBD2 (5 bases each). Trimming removed 3 bases at V and 2 bases at J, with 17 bases between. The CDR3 consists of 16 residues. The germline CDR1 and CDR2 sequences are LGHDT and YNNKEL (reference sequence). CDR3 region: CASSQPEGPSPYEQYF. The CDR3 nucleotides read TGTGCCAGCAGCCAGCCCGAGGGACCGAGCCCCTACGAGCAGTACTTC.